The 5 T cell receptor beta chains below all came from one sample that was sequenced in a study of T cell repertoires in cytomegalovirus infection. One entry per CDR3 protein, called by TCRdb with MiXCR from the reads. The sample includes 900,000 to 950,000 distinct CDR3 sequences, around 29% of them seen just once. Their antigen targets remain unknown. The sample in question was cultured CD8+ T cells from PBMCs, obtained from culture after CMV antigen stimulation. The receptor source for this set is a human donor in good health (CMV status not recorded). Some clones in this sample may be carry-over from other donors' samples.

This clonotype was counted at least ten times. This rearrangement joins TRBV12-3 or TRBV12-4 to TRBJ2-1; 7 bases agree with TRBD2. Germline trimming cut 9 bases from V and 9 bases from J; bases unmatched to any gene: 14. This CDR3 contains 14 residues. CDR3 DNA: TGTGCCAGTTTTCAGCGGGGCTGGGTCAGTGAGCAGTTCTTC. Protein sequence: CASFQRGWVSEQFF.

This chain connects TRBV4-1 to TRBJ2-7; D call uncertain. This CDR3 is 15 amino acids long. Germline values: CDR1 MGHRA, CDR2 YSYEKL. Trimming took 0 bases from V and 5 from J, leaving 14 bases between them. CDR3 DNA: TGCGCCAGCAGCCAAGATTGGCTGGTGAGCAACGAGCAGTACTTC. Translation: CASSQDWLVSNEQYF.

The chain has TRBV12-5 and TRBJ2-4, with D possibly matching TRBD2 (7 bases). CDR1 and CDR2 (germline): LGHNT, FRNRAP. V was cut by 7 bases and J by 0 bases, with 22 bases left in between. The CDR3 totals 18 residues. This CDR3 reads CASALGVGGLRAKNIQYF. Written as DNA, the CDR3 is TGTGCTAGTGCCCTAGGGGTGGGGGGGCTACGAGCCAAAAACATTCAGTACTTC.

This clonotype was observed many times. The rearrangement links TRBV7-2 to TRBJ2-4, with D possibly matching TRBD1 (5 bases). The length of the CDR3 is 16 residues. Germline V lookup: CDR1 SGHTA, CDR2 FQGNSA. Trimming stripped 5 bases from V and 5 bases from J, with 19 bases between. The CDR3 DNA is TGTGCCAGCAGCCTAGGACCTACAGGTGATGAAAACATTCAGTACTTC. This codes for CASSLGPTGDENIQYF.

The gene calls are TRBV7-9 and TRBJ1-2, with D unclear. V lost 5 bases to trimming and J lost 3 bases, with 16 bases between them. Germline V gene lookup returns CDR1 SEHNR and CDR2 FQNEAQ (reference sequence). CDR3 length: 15 residues. CDR3 coding DNA: TGTGCCAGCAGCAGACCCCAAGACATAGACTATGGCTACACCTTC. Residues: CASSRPQDIDYGYTF.